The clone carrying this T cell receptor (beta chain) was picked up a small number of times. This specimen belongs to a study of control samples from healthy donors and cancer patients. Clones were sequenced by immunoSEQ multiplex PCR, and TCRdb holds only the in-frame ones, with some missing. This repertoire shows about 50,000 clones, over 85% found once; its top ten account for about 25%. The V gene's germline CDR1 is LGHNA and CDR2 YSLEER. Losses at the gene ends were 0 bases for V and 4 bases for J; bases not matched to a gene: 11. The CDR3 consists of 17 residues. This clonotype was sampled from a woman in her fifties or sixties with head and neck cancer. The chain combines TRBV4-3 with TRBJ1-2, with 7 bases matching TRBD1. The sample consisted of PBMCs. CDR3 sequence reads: CASSQDPTPDRVYGYTF. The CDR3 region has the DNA TGCGCCAGCAGCCAAGATCCTACCCCAGACAGGGTCTATGGCTACACCTTC.